This entry lists 5 T cell receptor beta chains sequenced from one sample in a study of breast tumors, draining lymph nodes, adjacent tissues. Samples came from axillary lymph nodes draining the breast cancer. TCRdb independently ran MiXCR on the multiplex PCR reads; one entry per CDR3 protein. The sample carries over 150,000 distinct CDR3 sequences, approximately 30% recorded once. The sequencing sample was made of axillary lymph node tissue. Receptor source: a female donor with breast cancer. Some clones in this sample may be carry-over from other donors' samples.

This clonotype was seen only once. Since the CDR3 does not end with the conserved phenylalanine or tryptophan, this likely comes from a read error. J is TRBJ1-2 and V is TRBV3-1; 8 bases line up with TRBD1. Germline loops: CDR1 LGHDT, CDR2 YNNKEL (reference sequence). The CDR3 sequence is 15 residues long. The CDR3 protein is CASSLPRGQGYGYTL. CDR3 bases: TGCGCCAGCAGCCTGCCCAGGGGGCAGGGCTATGGCTACACCCTC.

This clonotype was seen ten or more times. The chain carries TRBV11-3 and TRBJ2-1; no clear D. Germline CDR1 reads SGHNT; CDR2 reads YENEEA. There are 15 residues in the CDR3. V was clipped by 1 base and J by 0 bases, with 7 bases between them. The CDR3 here is CASSLASSSYNEQFF. In nucleotides, the CDR3 is TGTGCCAGCAGCTTAGCATCGAGCTCCTACAATGAGCAGTTCTTC. Drawing the rest from reference TRBV11-3 and TRBJ2-1, the complete variable domain is EAGVVQSPRYKIIEKKQPVAFWCNPISGHNTLYWYLQNLGQGPELLIRYENEEAVDDSQLPKDRFSAERLKGVDSTLKIQPAELGDSAVYLCASSLASSSYNEQFFGPGTRLTVL.

This clonotype was seen many times. The chain's CDR3 is CASSLGGETNYGYTF. CDR3 nucleotides: TGCGCCAGCAGCTTGGGCGGAGAAACTAACTATGGCTACACCTTC. J is TRBJ1-2 and V is TRBV5-1; D gene uncertain. CDR3 length equals 15 residues. Between the trimmed V and J ends, which lost 0 bases and 0 bases, there was a span of 9 bases. Germline CDR1 SGHRS, CDR2 YFSETQ.

This clonotype was detected a few times. This chain links TRBV20-1 with TRBJ1-1; the D gene is possibly TRBD1 (5 bases). Trimming took off 1 base at V and 1 base at J, with 16 bases between the two ends. There are 16 residues in the CDR3. Germline assignment: CDR1 DFQATT and CDR2 SNEGSKA (reference sequence). Here the CDR3 DNA reads TGCAGTGCTAGAGCCACGCAAGGGGCGAAGAACACTGAAGCTTTCTTT. Amino acid sequence: CSARATQGAKNTEAFF.

The V and J genes are TRBV11-3 and TRBJ1-6, with 7 bases lining up with TRBD1. CDR1 is SGHNT and CDR2 is YENEEA in the germline V gene. The CDR3 has 17 amino acids. The J segment lost 9 bases and the V segment lost 0 bases, leaving 11 bases of the junction unmatched. The CDR3 DNA reads TGTGCCAGCAGCTTAGACGTTCCGACCGGGACAGCTTCACCCCTCCACTTT. Protein sequence: CASSLDVPTGTASPLHF.